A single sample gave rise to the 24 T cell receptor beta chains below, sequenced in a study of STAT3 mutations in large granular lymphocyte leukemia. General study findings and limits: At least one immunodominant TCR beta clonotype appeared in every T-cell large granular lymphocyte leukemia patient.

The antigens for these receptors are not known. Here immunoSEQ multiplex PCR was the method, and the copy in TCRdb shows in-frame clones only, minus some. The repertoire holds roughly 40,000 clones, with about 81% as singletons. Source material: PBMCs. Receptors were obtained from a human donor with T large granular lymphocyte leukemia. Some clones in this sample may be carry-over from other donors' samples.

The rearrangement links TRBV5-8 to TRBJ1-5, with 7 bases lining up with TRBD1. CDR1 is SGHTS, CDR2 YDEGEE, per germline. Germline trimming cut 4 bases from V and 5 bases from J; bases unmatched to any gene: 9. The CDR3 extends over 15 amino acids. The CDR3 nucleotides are TGTGCCAGCAGCACCAGGGGGGGGGTATATCAGCCCCAGCATTTT. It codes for CASSTRGGVYQPQHF.

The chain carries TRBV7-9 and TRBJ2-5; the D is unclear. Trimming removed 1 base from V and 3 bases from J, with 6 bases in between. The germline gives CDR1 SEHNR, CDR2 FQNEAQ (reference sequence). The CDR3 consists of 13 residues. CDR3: CASSLVPKETQYF. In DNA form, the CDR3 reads TGTGCCAGCAGCTTAGTGCCGAAAGAGACCCAGTACTTC.

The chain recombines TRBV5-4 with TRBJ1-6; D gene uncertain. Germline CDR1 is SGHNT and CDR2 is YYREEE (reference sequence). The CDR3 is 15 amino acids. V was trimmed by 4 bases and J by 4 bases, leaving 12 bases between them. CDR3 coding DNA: TGTGCCAGCAGCCCCAAGACGGGGTATAATTCACCCCTCCACTTT. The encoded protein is CASSPKTGYNSPLHF.

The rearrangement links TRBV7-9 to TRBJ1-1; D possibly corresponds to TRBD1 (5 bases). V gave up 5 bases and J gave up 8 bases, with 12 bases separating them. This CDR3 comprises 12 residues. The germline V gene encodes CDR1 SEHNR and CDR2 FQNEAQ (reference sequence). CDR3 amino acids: CASSDDSLEAFF. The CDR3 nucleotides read TGTGCCAGCAGCGACGACAGTCTAGAAGCTTTCTTT.

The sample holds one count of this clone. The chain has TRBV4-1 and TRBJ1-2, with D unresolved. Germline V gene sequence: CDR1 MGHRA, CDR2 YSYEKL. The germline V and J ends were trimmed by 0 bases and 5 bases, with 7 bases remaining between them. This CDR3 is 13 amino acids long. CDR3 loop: CASSQDLGYGYTF. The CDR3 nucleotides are TGCGCCAGCAGCCAAGATCTGGGATATGGCTACACCTTC.

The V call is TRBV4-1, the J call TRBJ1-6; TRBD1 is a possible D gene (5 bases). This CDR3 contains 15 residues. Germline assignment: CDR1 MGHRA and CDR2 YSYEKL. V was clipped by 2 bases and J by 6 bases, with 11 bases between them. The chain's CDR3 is CASSQQNRINSPLHF. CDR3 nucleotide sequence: TGCGCCAGCAGCCAACAAAACAGGATTAATTCACCCCTCCACTTT.

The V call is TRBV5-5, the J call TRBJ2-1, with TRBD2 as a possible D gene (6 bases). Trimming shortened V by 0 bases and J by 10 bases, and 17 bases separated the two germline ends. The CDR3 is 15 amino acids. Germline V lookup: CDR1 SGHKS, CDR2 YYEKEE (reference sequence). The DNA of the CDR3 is TGTGCCAGCAGCTTGGGGTTGGTAAGGGCGGGAGAGCAGTTCTTC. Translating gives CASSLGLVRAGEQFF.

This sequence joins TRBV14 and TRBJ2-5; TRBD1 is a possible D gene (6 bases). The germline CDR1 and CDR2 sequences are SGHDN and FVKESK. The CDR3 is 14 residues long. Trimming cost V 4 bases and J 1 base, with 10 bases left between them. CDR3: CASSLWDTQETQYF. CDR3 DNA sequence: TGTGCCAGCAGCCTATGGGACACCCAAGAGACCCAGTACTTC.

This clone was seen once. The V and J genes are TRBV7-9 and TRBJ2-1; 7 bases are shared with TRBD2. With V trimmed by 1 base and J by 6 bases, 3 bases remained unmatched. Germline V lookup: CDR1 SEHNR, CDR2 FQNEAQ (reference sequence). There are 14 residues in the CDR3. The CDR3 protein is CASSLVGGSNEQFF. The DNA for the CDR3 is TGTGCCAGCAGCTTAGTTGGCGGGAGCAATGAGCAGTTCTTC.

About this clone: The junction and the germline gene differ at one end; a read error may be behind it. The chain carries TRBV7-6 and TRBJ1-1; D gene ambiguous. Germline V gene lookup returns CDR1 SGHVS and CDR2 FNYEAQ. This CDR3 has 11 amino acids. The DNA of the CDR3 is TGTGCCAGCAGCTTACGAAGCACCGGCCTCTTT. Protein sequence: CASSLRSTGLF.

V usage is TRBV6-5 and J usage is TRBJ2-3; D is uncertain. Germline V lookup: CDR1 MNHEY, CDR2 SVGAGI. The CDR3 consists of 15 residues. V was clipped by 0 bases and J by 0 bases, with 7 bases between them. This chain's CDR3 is CASSYSQVSTDTQYF. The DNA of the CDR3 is TGTGCCAGCAGTTACTCCCAAGTTAGCACAGATACGCAGTATTTT.

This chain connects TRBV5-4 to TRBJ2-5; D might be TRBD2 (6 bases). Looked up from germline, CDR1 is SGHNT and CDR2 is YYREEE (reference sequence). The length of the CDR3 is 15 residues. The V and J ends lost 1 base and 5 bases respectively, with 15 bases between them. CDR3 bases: TGTGCCAGCAGCTTGTTAGGCCGGGAGTGGGAGACCCAGTACTTC. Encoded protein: CASSLLGREWETQYF.

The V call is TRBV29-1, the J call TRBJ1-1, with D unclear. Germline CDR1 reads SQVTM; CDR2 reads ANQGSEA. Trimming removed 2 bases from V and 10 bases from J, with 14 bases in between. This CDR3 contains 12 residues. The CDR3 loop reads CSVEFRGRGAFF. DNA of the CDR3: TGCAGCGTTGAATTCCGAGGGCGAGGAGCTTTCTTT.

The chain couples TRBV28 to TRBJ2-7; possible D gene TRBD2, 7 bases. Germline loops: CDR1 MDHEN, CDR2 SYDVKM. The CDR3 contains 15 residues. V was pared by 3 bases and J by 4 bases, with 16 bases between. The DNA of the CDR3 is TGTGCCAGCAGTTTGGTGTCGGGGGGCGATTACGAGCAGTACTTC. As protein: CASSLVSGGDYEQYF.

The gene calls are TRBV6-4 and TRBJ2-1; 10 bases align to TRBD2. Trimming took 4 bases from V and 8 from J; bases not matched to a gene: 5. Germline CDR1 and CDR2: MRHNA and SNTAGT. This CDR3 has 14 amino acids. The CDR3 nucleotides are TGTGCCAGCAGTGCCAGCGGGGGGGCGGATGAGCAGTTCTTC. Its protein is CASSASGGADEQFF.

The DNA for the CDR3 is TGTGCCAGCAGCTTAGCCCCAGACAGGGGGGAAGGCTACACCTTC. Protein: CASSLAPDRGEGYTF. V usage is TRBV7-8 and J usage is TRBJ1-2; TRBD1 agrees at 9 bases. Germline V gives CDR1 SGHVS, CDR2 FQNEAQ. CDR3 length equals 15 residues. V shed 0 bases, J shed 8 bases, and the junction held 7 bases outside the gene matches.

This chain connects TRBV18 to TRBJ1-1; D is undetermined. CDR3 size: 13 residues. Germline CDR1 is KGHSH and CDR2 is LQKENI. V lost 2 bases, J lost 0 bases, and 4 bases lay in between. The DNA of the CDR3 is TGTGCCAGCTCACCAGAAGTGAACACTGAAGCTTTCTTT. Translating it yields CASSPEVNTEAFF.

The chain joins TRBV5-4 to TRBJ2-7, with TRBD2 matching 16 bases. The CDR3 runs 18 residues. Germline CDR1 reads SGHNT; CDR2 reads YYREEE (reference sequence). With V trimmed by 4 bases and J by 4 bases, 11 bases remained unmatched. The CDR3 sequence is CASSHLGTSGGALYEQYF. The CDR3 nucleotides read TGTGCCAGCAGCCACCTAGGGACTAGCGGGGGGGCCTTGTACGAGCAGTACTTC. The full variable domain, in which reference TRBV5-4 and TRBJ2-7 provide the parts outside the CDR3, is ETGVTQSPTHLIKTRGQQVTLRCSSQSGHNTVSWYQQALGQGPQFIFQYYREEENGRGNFPPRFSGLQFPNYSSELNVNALELDDSALYLCASSHLGTSGGALYEQYFGPGTRLTVT.

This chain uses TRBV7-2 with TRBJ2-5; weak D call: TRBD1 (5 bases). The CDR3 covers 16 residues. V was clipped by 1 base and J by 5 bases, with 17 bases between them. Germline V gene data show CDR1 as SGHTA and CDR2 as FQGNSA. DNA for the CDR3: TGTGCCAGCAGCTTAGGTCCAGGGATGTTCGGGGAGACCCAGTACTTC. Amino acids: CASSLGPGMFGETQYF.

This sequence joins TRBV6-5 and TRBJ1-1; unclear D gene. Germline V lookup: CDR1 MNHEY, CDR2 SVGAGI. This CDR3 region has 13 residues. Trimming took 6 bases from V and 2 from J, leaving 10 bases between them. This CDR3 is CASRRGLNTEAFF. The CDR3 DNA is TGTGCCAGCAGACGAGGTCTAAACACTGAAGCTTTCTTT.

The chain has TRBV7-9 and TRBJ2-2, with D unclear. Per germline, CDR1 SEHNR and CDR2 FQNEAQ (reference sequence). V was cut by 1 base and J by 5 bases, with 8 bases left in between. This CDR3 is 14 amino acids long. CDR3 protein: CASSLVAITGELFF. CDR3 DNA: TGTGCCAGCAGCTTAGTGGCCATTACCGGGGAGCTGTTTTTT.

CDR3 loop: CATSRVRLADIYEQYV. The CDR3 DNA is TGTGCCACCAGCAGAGTTCGGCTAGCGGATATCTACGAGCAGTACGTC. This rearrangement joins TRBV15 to TRBJ2-7; 7 bases are a match to TRBD2. Germline loops: CDR1 LNHNV, CDR2 YYDKDF (reference sequence). Trimming at V came to 1 base and at J to 3 bases, leaving 9 bases not matched to a gene. CDR3 length: 16 amino acids.

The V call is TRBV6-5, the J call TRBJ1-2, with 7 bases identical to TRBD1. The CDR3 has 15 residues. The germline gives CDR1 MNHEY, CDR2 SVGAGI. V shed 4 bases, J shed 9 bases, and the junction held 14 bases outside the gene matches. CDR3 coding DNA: TGTGCCAGCAGTTCCTGGGACAGAGGGGCGAGAAGCTACACCTTC. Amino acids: CASSSWDRGARSYTF.

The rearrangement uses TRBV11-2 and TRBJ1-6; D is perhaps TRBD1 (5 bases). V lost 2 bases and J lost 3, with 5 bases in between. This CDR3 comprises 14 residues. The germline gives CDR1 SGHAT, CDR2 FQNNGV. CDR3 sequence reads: CASSLTGYNSPLHF. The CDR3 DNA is TGTGCCAGCAGCTTAACAGGCTATAATTCACCCCTCCACTTT.